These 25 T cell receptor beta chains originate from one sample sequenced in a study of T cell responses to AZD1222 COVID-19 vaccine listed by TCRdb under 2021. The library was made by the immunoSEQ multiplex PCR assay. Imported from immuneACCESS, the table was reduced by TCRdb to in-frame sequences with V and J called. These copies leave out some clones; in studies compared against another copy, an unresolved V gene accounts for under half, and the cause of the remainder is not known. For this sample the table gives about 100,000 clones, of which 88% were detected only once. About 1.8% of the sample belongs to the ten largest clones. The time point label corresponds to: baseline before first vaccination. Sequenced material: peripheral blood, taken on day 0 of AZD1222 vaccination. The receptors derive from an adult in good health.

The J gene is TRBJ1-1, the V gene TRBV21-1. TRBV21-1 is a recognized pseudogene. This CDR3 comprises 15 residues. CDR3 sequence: CASSKDAGMNTEAFF. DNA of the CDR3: TGTGCCAGCAGCAAAGATGCGGGAATGAACACTGAAGCTTTCTTT.

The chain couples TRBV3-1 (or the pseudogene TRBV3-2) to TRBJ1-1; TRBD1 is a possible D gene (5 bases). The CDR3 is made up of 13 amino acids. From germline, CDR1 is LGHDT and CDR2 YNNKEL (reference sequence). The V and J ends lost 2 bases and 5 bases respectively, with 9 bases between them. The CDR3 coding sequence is TGTGCCAGCAGCCAAACCGCAGGGACTGAAGCTTTCTTT. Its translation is CASSQTAGTEAFF.

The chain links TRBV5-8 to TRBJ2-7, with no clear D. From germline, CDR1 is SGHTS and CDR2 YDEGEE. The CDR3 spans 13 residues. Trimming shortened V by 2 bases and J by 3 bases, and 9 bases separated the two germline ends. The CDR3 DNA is TGTGCCAGCAGCTTAGGACCCCTCTACGAGCAGTACTTC. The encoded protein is CASSLGPLYEQYF.

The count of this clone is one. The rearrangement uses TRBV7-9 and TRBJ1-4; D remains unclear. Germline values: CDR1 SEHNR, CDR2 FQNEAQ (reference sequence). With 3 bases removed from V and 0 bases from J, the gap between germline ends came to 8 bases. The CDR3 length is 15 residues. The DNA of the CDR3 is TGTGCCAGCAGCTTGGTCGGGGCAACTAATGAAAAACTGTTTTTT. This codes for CASSLVGATNEKLFF.

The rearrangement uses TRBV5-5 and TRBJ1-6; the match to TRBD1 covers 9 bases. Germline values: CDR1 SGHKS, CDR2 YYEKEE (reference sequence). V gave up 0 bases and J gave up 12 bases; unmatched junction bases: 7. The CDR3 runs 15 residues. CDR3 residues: CASSLGGTGFEPLHF. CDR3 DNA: TGTGCCAGCAGCTTGGGCGGGACAGGGTTCGAACCCCTCCACTTT. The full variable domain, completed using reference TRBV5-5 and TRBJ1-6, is DAGVTQSPTHLIKTRGQQVTLRCSPISGHKSVSWYQQVLGQGPQFIFQYYEKEERGRGNFPDRFSARQFPNYSSELNVNALLLGDSALYLCASSLGGTGFEPLHFGNGTRLTVT.

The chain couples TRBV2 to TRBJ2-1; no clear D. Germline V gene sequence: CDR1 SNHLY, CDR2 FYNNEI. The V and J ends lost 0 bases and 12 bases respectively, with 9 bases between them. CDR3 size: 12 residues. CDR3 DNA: TGTGCCAGCAGTGAAGCGCTTCGATGGCAGTTCTTC. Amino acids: CASSEALRWQFF.

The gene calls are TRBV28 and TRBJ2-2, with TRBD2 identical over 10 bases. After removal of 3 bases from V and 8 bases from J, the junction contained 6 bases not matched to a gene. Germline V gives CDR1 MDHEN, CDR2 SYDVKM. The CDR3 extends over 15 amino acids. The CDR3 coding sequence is TGTGCCAGCAGTTTTACTAGCGGGATAACTGGGGAGCTGTTTTTT. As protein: CASSFTSGITGELFF. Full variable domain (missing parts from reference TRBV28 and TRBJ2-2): DVKVTQSSRYLVKRTGEKVFLECVQDMDHENMFWYRQDPGLGLRLIYFSYDVKMKEKGDIPEGYSVSREKKERFSLILESASTNQTSMYLCASSFTSGITGELFFGEGSRLTVL.

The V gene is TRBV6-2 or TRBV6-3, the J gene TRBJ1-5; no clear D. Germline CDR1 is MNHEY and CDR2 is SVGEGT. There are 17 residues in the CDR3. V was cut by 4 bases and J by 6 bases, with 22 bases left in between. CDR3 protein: CASSSLPLRRFSQPQHF. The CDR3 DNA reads TGTGCCAGCAGTTCCCTCCCTTTGAGGCGATTTTCTCAGCCCCAGCATTTT.

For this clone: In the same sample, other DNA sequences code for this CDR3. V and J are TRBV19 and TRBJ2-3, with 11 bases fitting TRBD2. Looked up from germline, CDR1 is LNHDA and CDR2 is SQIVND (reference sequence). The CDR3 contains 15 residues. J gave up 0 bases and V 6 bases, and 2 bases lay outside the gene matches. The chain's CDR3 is CASSTSGGSTDTQYF. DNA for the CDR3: TGTGCCAGTAGCACTAGCGGGGGCAGCACAGATACGCAGTATTTT.

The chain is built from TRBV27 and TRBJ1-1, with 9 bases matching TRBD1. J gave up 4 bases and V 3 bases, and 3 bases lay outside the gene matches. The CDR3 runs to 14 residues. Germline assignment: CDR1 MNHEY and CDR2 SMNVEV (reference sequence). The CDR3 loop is CASSLDRGSTEAFF. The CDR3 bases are TGTGCCAGCAGTTTGGACAGGGGAAGCACTGAAGCTTTCTTT.

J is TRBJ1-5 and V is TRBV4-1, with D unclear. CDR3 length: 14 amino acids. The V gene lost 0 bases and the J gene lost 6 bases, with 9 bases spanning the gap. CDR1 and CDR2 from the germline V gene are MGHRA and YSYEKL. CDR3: CASSQDWEFQPQHF. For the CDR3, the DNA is TGCGCCAGCAGCCAAGATTGGGAGTTTCAGCCCCAGCATTTT.

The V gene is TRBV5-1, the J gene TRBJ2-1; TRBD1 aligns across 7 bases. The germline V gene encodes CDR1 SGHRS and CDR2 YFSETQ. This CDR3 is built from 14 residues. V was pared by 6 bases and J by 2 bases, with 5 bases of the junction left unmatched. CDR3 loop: CASTRDSPYNEQFF. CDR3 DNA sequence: TGCGCCAGCACCCGGGACAGCCCCTACAATGAGCAGTTCTTC.

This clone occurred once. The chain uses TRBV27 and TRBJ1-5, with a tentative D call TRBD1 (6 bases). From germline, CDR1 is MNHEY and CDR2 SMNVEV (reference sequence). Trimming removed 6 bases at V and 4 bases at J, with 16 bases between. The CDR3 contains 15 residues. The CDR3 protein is CASSPGANVNQPQHF. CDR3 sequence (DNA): TGTGCCAGCAGCCCAGGGGCAAATGTAAATCAGCCCCAGCATTTT.

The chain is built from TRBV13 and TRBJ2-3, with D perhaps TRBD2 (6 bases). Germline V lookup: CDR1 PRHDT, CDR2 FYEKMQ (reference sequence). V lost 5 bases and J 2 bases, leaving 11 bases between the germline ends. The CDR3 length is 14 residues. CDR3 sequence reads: CASSPGGDTDTQYF. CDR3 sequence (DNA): TGTGCCAGCAGCCCCGGAGGGGACACAGATACGCAGTATTTT.

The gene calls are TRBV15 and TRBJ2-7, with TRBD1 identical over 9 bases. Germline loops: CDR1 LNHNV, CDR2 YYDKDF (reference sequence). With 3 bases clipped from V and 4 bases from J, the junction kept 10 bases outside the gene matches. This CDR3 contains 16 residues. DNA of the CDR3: TGTGCCACCAGCAGCCTGAACCGGGACAGGGAGTACGAGCAGTACTTC. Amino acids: CATSSLNRDREYEQYF.

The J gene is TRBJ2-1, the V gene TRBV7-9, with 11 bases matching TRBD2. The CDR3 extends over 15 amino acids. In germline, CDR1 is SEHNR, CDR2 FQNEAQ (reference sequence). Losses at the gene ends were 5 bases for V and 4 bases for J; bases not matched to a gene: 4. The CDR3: CASSRTSGYYNEQFF. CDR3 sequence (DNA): TGTGCCAGCAGCAGGACTAGCGGGTATTACAATGAGCAGTTCTTC.

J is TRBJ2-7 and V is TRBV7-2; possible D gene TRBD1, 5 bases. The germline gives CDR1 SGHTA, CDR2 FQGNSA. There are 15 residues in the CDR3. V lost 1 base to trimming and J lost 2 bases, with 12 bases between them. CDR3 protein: CASSLVGQGPYEQYF. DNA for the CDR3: TGTGCCAGCAGCTTAGTTGGGCAGGGCCCCTACGAGCAGTACTTC.

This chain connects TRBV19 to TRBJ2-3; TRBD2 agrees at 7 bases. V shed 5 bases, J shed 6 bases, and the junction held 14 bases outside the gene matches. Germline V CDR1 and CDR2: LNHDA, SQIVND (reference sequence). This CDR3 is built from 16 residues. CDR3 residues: CASSAERLRGGDTQYF. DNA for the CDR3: TGTGCCAGTAGTGCGGAGAGGCTAAGGGGAGGGGATACGCAGTATTTT.

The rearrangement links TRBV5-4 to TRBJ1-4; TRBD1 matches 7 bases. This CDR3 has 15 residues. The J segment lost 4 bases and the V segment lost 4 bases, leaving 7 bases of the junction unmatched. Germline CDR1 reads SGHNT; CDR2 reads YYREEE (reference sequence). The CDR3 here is CASSPGTAFNEKLFF. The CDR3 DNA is TGTGCCAGCAGCCCCGGGACAGCCTTTAATGAAAAACTGTTTTTT.

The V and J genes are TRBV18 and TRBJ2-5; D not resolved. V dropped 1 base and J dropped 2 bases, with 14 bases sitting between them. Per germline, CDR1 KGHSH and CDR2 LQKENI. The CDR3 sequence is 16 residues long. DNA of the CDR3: TGTGCCAGCTCACCACGCGGACCAAGTCTTCAAGAGACCCAGTACTTC. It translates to CASSPRGPSLQETQYF.

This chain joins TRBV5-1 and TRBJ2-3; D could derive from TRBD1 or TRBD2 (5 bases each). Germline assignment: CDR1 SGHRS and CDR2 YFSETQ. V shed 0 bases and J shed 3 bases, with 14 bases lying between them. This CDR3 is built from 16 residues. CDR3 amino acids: CASSLDSAGTTDTQYF. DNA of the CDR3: TGCGCCAGCAGCTTGGACTCGGCAGGGACGACAGATACGCAGTATTTT.

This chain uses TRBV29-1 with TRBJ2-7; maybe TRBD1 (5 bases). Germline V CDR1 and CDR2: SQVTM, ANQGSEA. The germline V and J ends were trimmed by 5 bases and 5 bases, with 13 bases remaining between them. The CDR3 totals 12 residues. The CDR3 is CSVISGPHEQYF. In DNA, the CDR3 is TGCAGCGTTATATCAGGGCCCCACGAGCAGTACTTC.

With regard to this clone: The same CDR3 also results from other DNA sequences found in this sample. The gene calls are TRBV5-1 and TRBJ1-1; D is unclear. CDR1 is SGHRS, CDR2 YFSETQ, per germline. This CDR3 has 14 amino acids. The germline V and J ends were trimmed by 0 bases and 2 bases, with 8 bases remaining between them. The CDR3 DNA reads TGCGCCAGCAGCTTGGGAGACTTAAACACTGAAGCTTTCTTT. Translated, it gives CASSLGDLNTEAFF. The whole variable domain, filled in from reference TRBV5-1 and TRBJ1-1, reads KAGVTQTPRYLIKTRGQQVTLSCSPISGHRSVSWYQQTPGQGLQFLFEYFSETQRNKGNFPGRFSGRQFSNSRSEMNVSTLELGDSALYLCASSLGDLNTEAFFGQGTRLTVV.

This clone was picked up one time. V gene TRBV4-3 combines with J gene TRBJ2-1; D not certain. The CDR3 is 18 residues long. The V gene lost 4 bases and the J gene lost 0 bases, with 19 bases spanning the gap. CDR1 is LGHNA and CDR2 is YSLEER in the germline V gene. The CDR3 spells CASSRPAVGSSSYNEQFF. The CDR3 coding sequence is TGCGCCAGCAGCCGCCCTGCCGTTGGCAGCAGCTCCTACAATGAGCAGTTCTTC.

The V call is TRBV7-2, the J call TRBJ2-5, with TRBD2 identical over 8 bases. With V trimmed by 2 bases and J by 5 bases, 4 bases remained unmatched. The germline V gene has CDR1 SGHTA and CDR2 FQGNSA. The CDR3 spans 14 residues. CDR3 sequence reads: CASSLNSGKETQYF. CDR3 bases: TGTGCCAGCAGCTTAAATAGCGGGAAGGAGACCCAGTACTTC. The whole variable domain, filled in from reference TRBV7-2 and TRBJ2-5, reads GAGVSQSPSNKVTEKGKDVELRCDPISGHTALYWYRQSLGQGLEFLIYFQGNSAPDKSGLPSDRFSAERTGGSVSTLTIQRTQQEDSAVYLCASSLNSGKETQYFGPGTRLLVL.